Listed here are 18 T cell receptor beta chains from one sample, sequenced in a study of blood T cell repertoires in COVID-19. Sequencing was performed with immunoSEQ multiplex PCR; in TCRdb, only in-frame clones are kept and a portion is missing. The table has roughly 230,000 clones, approximately 81% seen once. The source material was peripheral blood. Source of these receptors: a woman of 80 years or more with acute or convalescent COVID-19.

This chain links TRBV3-1 (or the pseudogene TRBV3-2) with TRBJ2-1, with TRBD2 matching over 8 bases. V lost 0 bases to trimming and J lost 8 bases; unmatched junction nucleotides: 12. Germline CDR1 and CDR2: LGHDT and YNNKEL (reference sequence). The CDR3 consists of 17 residues. DNA of the CDR3: TGTGCCAGCAGCCAAGAATTTCCGGGACTAGTGACCGATGAGCAGTTCTTC. Translating gives CASSQEFPGLVTDEQFF.

This clone was observed once. The genes are TRBV14 and TRBJ2-3; D is undetermined. The CDR3 has 12 residues. The germline V and J ends were trimmed by 4 bases and 2 bases, with 4 bases remaining between them. Germline V gene lookup returns CDR1 SGHDN and CDR2 FVKESK. CDR3 residues: CASSLHTDTQYF. DNA of the CDR3: TGTGCCAGCAGCCTCCACACAGATACGCAGTATTTT.

This clone was seen once. The chain carries TRBV3-1 (or the pseudogene TRBV3-2) and TRBJ2-5; the D is unclear. The germline gives CDR1 LGHDT, CDR2 YNNKEL (reference sequence). The CDR3 covers 12 residues. V lost 4 bases, J lost 3 bases, and 6 bases lay in between. The CDR3 loop is CASSPSEETQYF. The CDR3 nucleotides read TGTGCCAGCAGCCCCTCCGAAGAGACCCAGTACTTC.

This clone turned up a few times. The rearrangement uses TRBV5-1 and TRBJ2-3; 10 bases line up with TRBD2. Trimming took 0 bases from V and 11 from J; bases not matched to a gene: 9. The germline CDR1 and CDR2 sequences are SGHRS and YFSETQ. This CDR3 spans 15 amino acids. The chain's CDR3 is CASSLVASGGSGQYF. CDR3 nucleotide sequence: TGCGCCAGCAGCTTGGTTGCTAGCGGGGGATCGGGGCAGTATTTT.

The V and J genes are TRBV2 and TRBJ1-1; 7 bases are shared with TRBD1. The ends lost 6 bases at V and 2 bases at J; junction bases unmatched: 9. Per the germline V gene, CDR1 is SNHLY and CDR2 is FYNNEI. CDR3 length: 15 residues. The CDR3 coding sequence is TGTGCCAGCAGGACTGACAGGGCCCGTAACACTGAAGCTTTCTTT. It specifies CASRTDRARNTEAFF.

A remark on this clone: A far larger clone is only one base removed, so a read error is likely. V is TRBV6-1 and J is TRBJ2-7; the D gene is possibly TRBD1 (6 bases). The end of the DNA aligns better with TRBJ2-1, so the J call may be wrong. This CDR3 contains 16 residues. Germline CDR1 MNHNS, CDR2 SASEGT. CDR3 nucleotides: TGTGCCAGCAGTGAATTCATTGTCAGGGGCTCCTACGAGCAGTTCTTC. It yields the protein CASSEFIVRGSYEQFF.

The chain uses TRBV11-2 and TRBJ1-6; perhaps TRBD1 as D (5 bases). Looked up from germline, CDR1 is SGHAT and CDR2 is FQNNGV. CDR3 length: 15 amino acids. V shed 1 base and J shed 10 bases, with 14 bases lying between them. CDR3 in DNA: TGTGCCAGCAGCTTAGTGGGGGGGTGGAAATCACCCCTCCACTTT. Translated, it gives CASSLVGGWKSPLHF.

Here the CDR3 DNA reads TGTGCCACCAGGACAGACCAAGAGACCCAGTACTTC. Translation: CATRTDQETQYF. J is TRBJ2-5 and V is TRBV2, with TRBD1 as a possible D gene (6 bases). The CDR3 consists of 12 residues. Germline loops: CDR1 SNHLY, CDR2 FYNNEI. Trimming left V 10 bases short and J 0 bases short, with 9 bases between.

The gene calls are TRBV3-1 (or the pseudogene TRBV3-2) and TRBJ2-2; 9 bases fit TRBD2. The CDR3 covers 14 residues. J was trimmed by 9 bases and V by 6 bases; bases with no gene match: 8. Germline CDR1 reads LGHDT; CDR2 reads YNNKEL (reference sequence). The DNA of the CDR3 is TGTGCCAGCAGGGCGGGAGGGGGCGACCGGGAGCTGTTTTTT. Its protein is CASRAGGGDRELFF.

The chain combines TRBV6-5 with TRBJ2-3; 8 nucleotides match TRBD2. This CDR3 has 16 residues. V was pared by 2 bases and J by 3 bases, with 7 bases of the junction left unmatched. Germline V gives CDR1 MNHEY, CDR2 SVGAGI. The CDR3 is CASSYLAGGLTDTQYF. The CDR3 DNA reads as TGTGCCAGCAGTTACCTTGCGGGGGGCTTAACAGATACGCAGTATTTT.

This clone was seen once. V usage is TRBV7-8 and J usage is TRBJ1-2, with 7 bases lining up with TRBD1. Germline V gene sequence: CDR1 SGHVS, CDR2 FQNEAQ. CDR3 length equals 16 residues. V lost 4 bases and J lost 2; bases outside the gene matches: 10. In DNA form, the CDR3 reads TGTGCCAGCAGCTCCCGGGAACAGGGGTTGAACTATGGCTACACCTTC. It specifies CASSSREQGLNYGYTF.

The V gene is TRBV5-1, the J gene TRBJ2-1, with 8 nucleotides matching TRBD1. The V gene end was trimmed by 4 bases and the J gene end by 4 bases; junction bases not matched to a gene: 10. The CDR3 is 16 residues long. CDR1 is SGHRS and CDR2 is YFSETQ in the germline V gene. The CDR3 region has the DNA TGCGCCAGCAGCCCTTCAAGGACAGGGTATTACAATGAGCAGTTCTTC. This encodes CASSPSRTGYYNEQFF.

V usage is TRBV10-3 and J usage is TRBJ2-7, with TRBD2 matching over 8 bases. Germline V gene sequence: CDR1 ENHRY, CDR2 SYGVKD. The V segment lost 11 bases and the J segment 4 bases; nucleotides outside the gene matches: 16. CDR3 length: 15 amino acids. CDR3 region: CASQNGRASVYEQYF. The CDR3 coding sequence is TGTGCCTCGCAAAACGGGAGGGCCTCCGTTTACGAGCAGTACTTC.

This clone was found once. The chain has TRBV19 and TRBJ1-5; 9 nucleotides match TRBD1. In germline, CDR1 is LNHDA, CDR2 SQIVND (reference sequence). This CDR3 has 16 amino acids. J gave up 4 bases and V 7 bases, and 11 bases lay outside the gene matches. The CDR3 DNA sequence: TGTGCCAGTAAGCGAGGGACAGGGCAGGGAAATCAGCCCCAGCATTTT. Translation: CASKRGTGQGNQPQHF.

The V gene is TRBV10-3, the J gene TRBJ2-4; the match to TRBD2 covers 7 bases. The germline CDR1 and CDR2 sequences are ENHRY and SYGVKD. With V trimmed by 2 bases and J by 1 base, 11 bases remained unmatched. The CDR3 spans 18 residues. Here the CDR3 DNA reads TGTGCCATCAGTGAGACCATCAGCGGGAAGAAGGCCAAAAACATTCAGTACTTC. Translating gives CAISETISGKKAKNIQYF.

The chain combines TRBV4-1 with TRBJ2-5; D perhaps matches TRBD2 (7 bases). Germline CDR1 and CDR2: MGHRA and YSYEKL. The CDR3 runs 16 residues. V lost 4 bases to trimming and J lost 2 bases, with 17 bases between them. The CDR3 is CASSPRGAGHQETQYF. DNA of the CDR3: TGCGCCAGCAGCCCGAGGGGAGCGGGACATCAAGAGACCCAGTACTTC.

The chain recombines TRBV3-1 (or the pseudogene TRBV3-2) with TRBJ2-5; D perhaps matches TRBD1 (6 bases). This CDR3 is 15 amino acids long. CDR1 LGHDT and CDR2 YNNKEL come from the germline V gene (reference sequence). With 4 bases removed from V and 1 base from J, the gap between germline ends came to 13 bases. CDR3 in DNA: TGTGCCAGCAGCCCACGGACAGCAGCCCAAGAGACCCAGTACTTC. Its translation: CASSPRTAAQETQYF.

The rearrangement joins TRBV7-8 to TRBJ2-7; D may be TRBD1 (5 bases). V lost 3 bases, J lost 0 bases, and 12 bases lay in between. The CDR3 length is 15 residues. Germline V lookup: CDR1 SGHVS, CDR2 FQNEAQ. This CDR3 is CASSFPRTRSYEQYF. The CDR3 nucleotides read TGTGCCAGCAGCTTTCCAAGGACACGCTCCTACGAGCAGTACTTC.